Listed here are 25 T cell receptor beta chains from one sample, sequenced in a study of beta chain features in type 1 diabetes. Investigators reverse transcribed all isolated RNA, so they sequenced expressed TCRB transcripts. Clones were read by immunoSEQ multiplex PCR, and TCRdb kept only the in-frame ones, dropping some. The repertoire includes hundreds of thousands of clones, over 9.5% of them detected once, and under 0.02% sits in the top ten. The sequenced sample consisted of naive CD4+ T cells from blood. The receptor source for this set is a man aged 18 to 29 in good health.

V usage is TRBV28 and J usage is TRBJ2-1, with 11 bases lining up with TRBD1. The CDR3 contains 17 residues. The V and J ends lost 1 base and 8 bases, in that order; junction bases with no gene match: 10. Germline assignment: CDR1 MDHEN and CDR2 SYDVKM. The CDR3 coding sequence is TGTGCCAGCAGTTTATTTTGGACAGGGGGCGCCCGGGATGAGCAGTTCTTC. This translates into CASSLFWTGGARDEQFF. The variable domain in full, with the rest retrieved from reference TRBV28 and TRBJ2-1, is DVKVTQSSRYLVKRTGEKVFLECVQDMDHENMFWYRQDPGLGLRLIYFSYDVKMKEKGDIPEGYSVSREKKERFSLILESASTNQTSMYLCASSLFWTGGARDEQFFGPGTRLTVL.

The table lists this clone with a few counts. The chain recombines TRBV29-1 with TRBJ2-7; D may be TRBD2 (6 bases). CDR1 is SQVTM, CDR2 ANQGSEA, per germline. V lost 7 bases to trimming and J lost 2 bases, with 15 bases between them. This CDR3 is built from 13 residues. The CDR3 here is CSGKTPGAYEQYF. CDR3 nucleotide sequence: TGCAGCGGCAAGACCCCGGGGGCCTACGAGCAGTACTTC.

The chain recombines TRBV5-1 with TRBJ2-7; D possibly corresponds to TRBD2 (6 bases). Trimming left V 4 bases short and J 3 bases short, with 14 bases between. The CDR3 consists of 14 residues. Per germline, CDR1 SGHRS and CDR2 YFSETQ. CDR3 sequence: CASSPTAGFYEQYF. Written as DNA, the CDR3 is TGCGCCAGCAGCCCAACGGCGGGGTTCTACGAGCAGTACTTC.

There are a few counts of this clone. CDR3 sequence: CASSTVTGSGPQHF. The CDR3 region has the DNA TGTGCCAGCAGTACCGTAACAGGGAGCGGACCCCAGCATTTT. The V call is TRBV5-6, the J call TRBJ1-5, with D perhaps matching TRBD1 (6 bases). Between the trimmed V and J ends, which lost 5 bases and 10 bases, there was a span of 19 bases. CDR3 length: 14 residues. The germline CDR1 and CDR2 sequences are SGHDT and YYEEEE.

This clone has more than one count but fewer than ten. This rearrangement joins TRBV18 to TRBJ2-5; 14 bases align to TRBD2. The CDR3 contains 16 residues. Looked up from germline, CDR1 is KGHSH and CDR2 is LQKENI. V lost 3 bases and J lost 6; bases outside the gene matches: 6. The CDR3 coding sequence is TGTGCCAGCTCACCTCGGACTAGCGGGAGGATAAAGACCCAGTACTTC. Residues: CASSPRTSGRIKTQYF.

This clone was counted between two and nine times. The chain is built from TRBV7-2 and TRBJ1-2; 8 bases are shared with TRBD1. The V gene end was trimmed by 7 bases and the J gene end by 4 bases; junction bases not matched to a gene: 8. Looked up from germline, CDR1 is SGHTA and CDR2 is FQGNSA. This CDR3 is 14 amino acids long. The CDR3 loop reads CASTTDRGRYGYTF. The CDR3 DNA sequence: TGTGCCAGCACCACCGACAGGGGACGCTATGGCTACACCTTC.

The sample holds a few counts of this clone. The V gene is TRBV6-1, the J gene TRBJ2-2; 7 positions agree with TRBD1. The CDR3 is 16 residues long. The J segment lost 2 bases and the V segment lost 1 base, leaving 4 bases of the junction unmatched. Germline V lookup: CDR1 MNHNS, CDR2 SASEGT. The CDR3 loop reads CASSEETGTNTGELFF. CDR3 in DNA: TGTGCCAGCAGTGAAGAGACAGGGACAAACACCGGGGAGCTGTTTTTT.

V is TRBV7-3 and J is TRBJ2-1; 15 nucleotides align to TRBD2. The CDR3 covers 15 residues. Trimming at V came to 5 bases and at J to 7 bases, leaving 3 bases not matched to a gene. Germline CDR1 SGHTA, CDR2 FQGTGA. The CDR3 here is CASSRGLAGGNEQFF. The CDR3 DNA sequence: TGTGCCAGCAGCCGGGGACTAGCGGGAGGTAATGAGCAGTTCTTC.

The V call is TRBV19, the J call TRBJ2-4; D call uncertain. From germline, CDR1 is LNHDA and CDR2 SQIVND (reference sequence). V was cut by 7 bases and J by 0 bases, with 7 bases left in between. The CDR3 length is 13 residues. CDR3 sequence reads: CASTSLAKNIQYF. The CDR3 DNA is TGTGCCAGTACCTCTTTAGCCAAAAACATTCAGTACTTC.

The chain carries TRBV6-6 and TRBJ2-1; 8 nucleotides match TRBD2. This CDR3 region has 16 residues. V trimming: 0 bases; J trimming: 5 bases; junction bases outside the gene matches: 6. CDR1 and CDR2 (germline): MNHNY, SVGAGI (reference sequence). The CDR3 is CASSYSRERENNEQFF. CDR3 nucleotides: TGTGCCAGCAGTTACTCGAGGGAGCGGGAGAACAATGAGCAGTTCTTC.

Of note for this clone: Distinct nucleotide sequences in the sample also encode this CDR3. The V gene is TRBV5-1, the J gene TRBJ2-7; 9 nucleotides match TRBD1. Trimming removed 2 bases from V and 4 bases from J; junction bases left unmatched: 7. CDR3 length equals 15 residues. Germline values: CDR1 SGHRS, CDR2 YFSETQ. The CDR3 here is CASSLIPGQGYEQYF. CDR3 nucleotides: TGCGCCAGCAGCTTAATACCGGGACAGGGTTACGAGCAGTACTTC.

This clone appeared a few times. The chain carries TRBV9 and TRBJ2-1; TRBD2 matches 9 bases. CDR3 length: 16 residues. Germline V gene sequence: CDR1 SGDLS, CDR2 YYNGEE. V gave up 2 bases and J gave up 10 bases; unmatched junction bases: 13. CDR3 coding DNA: TGTGCCAGCAGCGTTTCCTCGGGACTAGCCCCTAGGGAGCAGTTCTTC. Encoded protein: CASSVSSGLAPREQFF.

In this sample, this clone turned up a few times. The gene calls are TRBV9 and TRBJ2-1; TRBD2 aligns across 9 bases. In germline, CDR1 is SGDLS, CDR2 YYNGEE. The junction had 9 bases not matched to a gene; V was cut back by 0 bases and J by 8 bases. CDR3 size: 16 residues. CDR3 loop: CASSVDSRGGQDEQFF. The CDR3 bases are TGTGCCAGCAGCGTAGACTCGCGGGGGGGCCAAGATGAGCAGTTCTTC.

The J gene is TRBJ1-1, the V gene TRBV27; D perhaps matches TRBD1 (5 bases). From germline, CDR1 is MNHEY and CDR2 SMNVEV (reference sequence). The V end lost 4 bases, the J end lost 6 bases, and 12 bases lay between the germline ends. This CDR3 has 13 amino acids. CDR3 in DNA: TGTGCCAGCAGTTCTCGCCGGGGGGCTGAAGCTTTCTTT. Translated, it gives CASSSRRGAEAFF.

The V and J genes are TRBV4-2 and TRBJ2-3; the match to TRBD2 covers 7 bases. CDR1 is LGHNA, CDR2 YNFKEQ, per germline. This CDR3 has 15 residues. The ends lost 4 bases at V and 5 bases at J; junction bases unmatched: 9. CDR3 bases: TGTGCCAGCAGCCCCTCCCGGGGGGTTGAAGATACGCAGTATTTT. Amino acid sequence: CASSPSRGVEDTQYF.

The sample holds a few counts of this clone. The chain links TRBV30 to TRBJ1-4; D gene uncertain. The CDR3 extends over 13 amino acids. Trimming removed 5 bases at V and 10 bases at J, with 17 bases between. In germline, CDR1 is GTSNPN, CDR2 SVGIG (reference sequence). The chain's CDR3 is CAWQGYYEGKLFF. The DNA for the CDR3 is TGTGCCTGGCAAGGATACTACGAGGGAAAACTGTTTTTT. Looking up the rest from reference TRBV30 and TRBJ1-4 gives the full variable domain: SQTIHQWPATLVQPVGSPLSLECTVEGTSNPNLYWYRQAAGRGLQLLFYSVGIGQISSEVPQNLSASRPQDRQFILSSKKLLLSDSGFYLCAWQGYYEGKLFFGSGTQLSVL.

This clone has only one observation. The V and J genes are TRBV7-2 and TRBJ2-6, with D perhaps TRBD1 (5 bases). The V end was cut by 6 bases, the J end by 1 base, with 7 bases between. CDR1 and CDR2 (germline): SGHTA, FQGNSA. The CDR3 spans 14 residues. CDR3 coding DNA: TGTGCCAGCAGGAAGGGGTCTGGGGCCAACGTCCTGACTTTC. It yields the protein CASRKGSGANVLTF.

The genes are TRBV30 and TRBJ2-7; D unresolved. From germline, CDR1 is GTSNPN and CDR2 SVGIG (reference sequence). V was trimmed by 0 bases and J by 0 bases, leaving 15 bases between them. The CDR3 covers 16 residues. The CDR3: CAWSVRQAVYSYEQYF. The CDR3 nucleotides are TGTGCCTGGAGTGTACGGCAGGCCGTTTACTCCTACGAGCAGTACTTC.

The chain joins TRBV30 to TRBJ1-4; tentative D call: TRBD1 (6 bases). The V gene lost 5 bases and the J gene lost 8 bases, with 12 bases spanning the gap. The CDR3 is 12 amino acids. The germline V gene has CDR1 GTSNPN and CDR2 SVGIG (reference sequence). For the CDR3, the DNA is TGTGCCTGGTTGCCAGGGGACGAAAAACTGTTTTTT. It is translated as CAWLPGDEKLFF. The variable domain in full, completed from reference TRBV30 and TRBJ1-4, reads SQTIHQWPATLVQPVGSPLSLECTVEGTSNPNLYWYRQAAGRGLQLLFYSVGIGQISSEVPQNLSASRPQDRQFILSSKKLLLSDSGFYLCAWLPGDEKLFFGSGTQLSVL.

CDR3 sequence reads: CASSFRDSGYTF. CDR3 DNA sequence: TGTGCCAGTAGTTTTAGGGACAGCGGCTACACCTTC. The chain uses TRBV19 and TRBJ1-2; 7 bases are shared with TRBD1. J lost 8 bases, V lost 5 bases, and 5 bases had no gene match. Germline values: CDR1 LNHDA, CDR2 SQIVND (reference sequence). The CDR3 sequence is 12 residues long.

This chain uses TRBV18 with TRBJ1-1, with D uncertain. Germline CDR1 and CDR2: KGHSH and LQKENI. This CDR3 contains 13 residues. V dropped 3 bases and J dropped 2 bases, with 7 bases sitting between them. The CDR3 loop is CASSPQSNTEAFF. In DNA, the CDR3 is TGTGCCAGCTCACCTCAGTCAAACACTGAAGCTTTCTTT.

The gene calls are TRBV6-5 and TRBJ2-7; D may be TRBD1 (6 bases). Germline V gene lookup returns CDR1 MNHEY and CDR2 SVGAGI. Trimming left V 7 bases short and J 2 bases short, with 12 bases between. This CDR3 contains 13 residues. The CDR3 sequence is CASTRAGAYEQYF. The CDR3 DNA is TGTGCCAGCACTAGGGCAGGGGCCTACGAGCAGTACTTC.

This chain links TRBV6-5 with TRBJ2-2, with D uncertain. CDR3 length: 15 residues. V shed 2 bases and J shed 1 base, with 8 bases lying between them. CDR1 MNHEY and CDR2 SVGAGI come from the germline V gene. The DNA for the CDR3 is TGTGCCAGCAGTTACGTGACTTTGAACACCGGGGAGCTGTTTTTT. Translated, it gives CASSYVTLNTGELFF.

This clone was seen a few times. The CDR3 sequence: CASSPRGLAYEQYF. The CDR3 nucleotides read TGTGCCAGCTCACCGCGCGGGTTGGCCTACGAGCAGTACTTC. V gene TRBV18 combines with J gene TRBJ2-7; TRBD2 might be the D (5 bases). The germline V gene has CDR1 KGHSH and CDR2 LQKENI. This CDR3 comprises 14 residues. V was trimmed by 3 bases and J by 2 bases, leaving 11 bases between them. Full variable domain (rest looked up from reference TRBV18 and TRBJ2-7): NAGVMQNPRHLVRRRGQEARLRCSPMKGHSHVYWYRQLPEEGLKFMVYLQKENIIDESGMPKERFSAEFPKEGPSILRIQQVVRGDSAAYFCASSPRGLAYEQYFGPGTRLTVT.

This clone was counted only a few times. The V gene is TRBV11-2, the J gene TRBJ2-7, with TRBD2 matching over 16 bases. From germline, CDR1 is SGHAT and CDR2 FQNNGV. The CDR3 contains 18 residues. Trimming at V came to 0 bases and at J to 2 bases, leaving 4 bases not matched to a gene. The CDR3: CASSLDWGTSGRAYEQYF. CDR3 DNA sequence: TGTGCCAGCAGCTTAGATTGGGGGACTAGCGGGAGGGCCTACGAGCAGTACTTC.